This TCR beta chain is from a study of control samples from healthy donors and cancer patients. Only in-frame clones appear in the TCRdb table, and some are missing; sequencing was by immunoSEQ multiplex PCR. Of tens of thousands of clones in the sample, around 94% are singletons; the top ten hold approximately 4.8%. Germline V lookup: CDR1 KGHSH, CDR2 LQKENI. V was pared by 3 bases and J by 2 bases, with 4 bases of the junction left unmatched. The CDR3 sequence is 16 residues long. This clonotype was sampled from a young woman in good health. The material sequenced was blood. The chain joins TRBV18 to TRBJ2-2; 9 nucleotides line up with TRBD2. The CDR3 DNA reads TGTGCCAGCTCACCTCCTAGCGGGGCCAACACCGGGGAGCTGTTTTTT. Translation gives CASSPPSGANTGELFF.